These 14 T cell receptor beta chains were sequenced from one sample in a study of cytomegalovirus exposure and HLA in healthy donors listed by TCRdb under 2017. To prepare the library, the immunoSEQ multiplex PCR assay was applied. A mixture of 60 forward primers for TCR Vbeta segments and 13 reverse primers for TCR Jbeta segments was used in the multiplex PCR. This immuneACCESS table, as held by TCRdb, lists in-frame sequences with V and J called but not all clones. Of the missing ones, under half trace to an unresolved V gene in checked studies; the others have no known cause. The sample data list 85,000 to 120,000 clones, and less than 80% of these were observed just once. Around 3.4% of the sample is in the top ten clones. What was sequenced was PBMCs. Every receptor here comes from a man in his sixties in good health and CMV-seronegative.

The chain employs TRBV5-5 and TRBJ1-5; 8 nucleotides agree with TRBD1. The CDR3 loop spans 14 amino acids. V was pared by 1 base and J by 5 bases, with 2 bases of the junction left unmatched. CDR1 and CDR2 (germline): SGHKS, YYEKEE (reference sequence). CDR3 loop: CASSLTTGDQPQHF. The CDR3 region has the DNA TGTGCCAGCAGCTTGACGACAGGGGATCAGCCCCAGCATTTT.

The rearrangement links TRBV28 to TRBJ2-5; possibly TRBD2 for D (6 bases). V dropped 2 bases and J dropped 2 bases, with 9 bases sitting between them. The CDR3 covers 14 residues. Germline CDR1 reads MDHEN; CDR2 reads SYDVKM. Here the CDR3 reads CASSLGGIQETQYF. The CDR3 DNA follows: TGTGCCAGCAGTTTAGGCGGGATACAAGAGACCCAGTACTTC.

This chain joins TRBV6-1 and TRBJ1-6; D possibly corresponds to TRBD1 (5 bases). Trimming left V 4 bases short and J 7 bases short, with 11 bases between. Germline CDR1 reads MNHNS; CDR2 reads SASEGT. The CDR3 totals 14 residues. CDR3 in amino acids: CASSVTPGNSPLHF. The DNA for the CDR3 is TGTGCCAGCAGTGTAACGCCAGGGAATTCACCCCTCCACTTT.

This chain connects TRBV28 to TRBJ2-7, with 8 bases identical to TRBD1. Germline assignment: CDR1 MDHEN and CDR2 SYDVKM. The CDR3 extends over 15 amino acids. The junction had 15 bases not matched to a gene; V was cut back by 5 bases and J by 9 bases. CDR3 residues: CASSPPHPTGVVQYV. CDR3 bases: TGTGCCAGCAGTCCTCCCCACCCGACAGGGGTAGTGCAGTACGTC.

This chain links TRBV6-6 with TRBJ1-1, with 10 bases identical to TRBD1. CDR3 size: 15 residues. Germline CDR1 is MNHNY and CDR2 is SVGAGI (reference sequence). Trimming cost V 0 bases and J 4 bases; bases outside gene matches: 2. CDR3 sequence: CASSYSGQGTTEAFF. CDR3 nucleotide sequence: TGTGCCAGCAGTTACTCGGGACAGGGGACCACTGAAGCTTTCTTT.

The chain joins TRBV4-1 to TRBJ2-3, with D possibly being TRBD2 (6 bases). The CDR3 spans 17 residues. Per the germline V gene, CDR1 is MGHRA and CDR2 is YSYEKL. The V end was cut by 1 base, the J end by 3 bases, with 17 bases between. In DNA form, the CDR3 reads TGCGCCAGCAGCCAAGCTGAGGGAGCGGGTACTACAGATACGCAGTATTTT. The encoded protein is CASSQAEGAGTTDTQYF.

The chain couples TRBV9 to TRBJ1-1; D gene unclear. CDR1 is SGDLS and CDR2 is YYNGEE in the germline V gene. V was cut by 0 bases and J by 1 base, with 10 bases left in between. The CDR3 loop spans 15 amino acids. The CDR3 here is CASSVVLRGNTEAFF. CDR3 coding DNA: TGTGCCAGCAGCGTAGTACTTAGAGGGAACACTGAAGCTTTCTTT.

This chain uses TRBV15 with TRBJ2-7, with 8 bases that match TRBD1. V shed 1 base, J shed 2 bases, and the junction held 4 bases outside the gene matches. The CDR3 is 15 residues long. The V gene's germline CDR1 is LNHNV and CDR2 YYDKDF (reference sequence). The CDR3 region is CATSRGTGLTYEQYF. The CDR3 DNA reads TGTGCCACCAGCAGAGGGACAGGGCTCACCTACGAGCAGTACTTC. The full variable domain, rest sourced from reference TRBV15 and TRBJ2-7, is DAMVIQNPRYQVTQFGKPVTLSCSQTLNHNVMYWYQQKSSQAPKLLFHYYDKDFNNEADTPDNFQSRRPNTSFCFLDIRSPGLGDTAMYLCATSRGTGLTYEQYFGPGTRLTVT.

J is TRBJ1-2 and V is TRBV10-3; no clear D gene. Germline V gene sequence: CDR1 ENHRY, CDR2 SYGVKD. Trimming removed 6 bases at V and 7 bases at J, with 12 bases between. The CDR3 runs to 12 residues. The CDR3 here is CAIRAVPFGYTF. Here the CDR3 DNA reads TGTGCCATCAGAGCTGTCCCCTTTGGCTACACCTTC.

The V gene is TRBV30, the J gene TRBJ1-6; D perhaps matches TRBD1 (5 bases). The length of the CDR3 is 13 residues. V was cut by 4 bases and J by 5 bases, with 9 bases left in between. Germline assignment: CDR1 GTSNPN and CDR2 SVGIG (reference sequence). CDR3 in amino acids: CAWTRQNNSPLHF. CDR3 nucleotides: TGTGCCTGGACAAGACAGAATAATTCACCCCTCCACTTT.

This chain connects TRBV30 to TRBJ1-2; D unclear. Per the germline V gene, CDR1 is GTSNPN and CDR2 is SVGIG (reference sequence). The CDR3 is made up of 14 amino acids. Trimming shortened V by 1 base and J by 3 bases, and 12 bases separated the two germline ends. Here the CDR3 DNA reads TGTGCCTGGAGTGGGAGGGAGACCTACTATGGCTACACCTTC. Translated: CAWSGRETYYGYTF.

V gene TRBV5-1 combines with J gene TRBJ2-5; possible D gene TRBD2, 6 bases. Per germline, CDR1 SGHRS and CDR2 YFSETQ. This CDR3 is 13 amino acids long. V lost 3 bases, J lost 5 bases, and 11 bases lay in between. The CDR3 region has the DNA TGCGCCAGCAGCTCCGGGAGTAGGGAGACCCAGTACTTC. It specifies CASSSGSRETQYF. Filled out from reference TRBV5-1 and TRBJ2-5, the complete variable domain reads KAGVTQTPRYLIKTRGQQVTLSCSPISGHRSVSWYQQTPGQGLQFLFEYFSETQRNKGNFPGRFSGRQFSNSRSEMNVSTLELGDSALYLCASSSGSRETQYFGPGTRLLVL.

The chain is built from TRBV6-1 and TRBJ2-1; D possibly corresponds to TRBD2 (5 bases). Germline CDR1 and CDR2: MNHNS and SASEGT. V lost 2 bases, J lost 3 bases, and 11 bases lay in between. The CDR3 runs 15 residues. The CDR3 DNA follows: TGTGCCAGCAGTGAACCTAGCTTAAACTACAATGAGCAGTTCTTC. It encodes CASSEPSLNYNEQFF.

The CDR3 DNA reads TGTGCCAGCAGCTTAGGTAGAGGACAGACCACAGATACGCAGTATTTT. Translated, it gives CASSLGRGQTTDTQYF. V is TRBV7-8 and J is TRBJ2-3, with D perhaps matching TRBD1 (6 bases). This CDR3 has 16 amino acids. CDR1 and CDR2 (germline): SGHVS, FQNEAQ. Trimming removed 1 base from V and 2 bases from J, with 13 bases in between.